The 6 T cell receptor beta chains below were found in one sample sequenced in a study of T cells in Graves' hyperthyroidism and ophthalmopathy. RNA transcripts provided the source from which TCR beta CDR3 regions were amplified. A set of HTBI primers served as the primers for a first-round RT-PCR of the TCR CDR3. In TCRdb, the multiplex PCR reads were re-called with MiXCR into one record per CDR3 protein. The sample has about 560,000 distinct CDR3 sequences, around 16% seen once. What was sequenced was blood. The receptors were sampled from a woman aged 30 to 39 with Graves' hyperthyroidism.

This clonotype was recorded many times. The chain couples TRBV12-3 or TRBV12-4 to TRBJ2-5, with a weak D call TRBD1 (5 bases). Deletions cut 5 bases from V and 4 bases from J, with 14 bases between. The CDR3 has 14 amino acids. In DNA, the CDR3 is TGTGCCAGCAGTCTCTCTAGGGGTCCAGAGACCCAGTACTTC. This codes for CASSLSRGPETQYF.

There are many counts of this clonotype. CDR3 region: CASSYSGASSYEQYF. The DNA of the CDR3 is TGTGCCAGCAGTTACTCGGGGGCTAGTAGCTACGAGCAGTACTTC. The J gene is TRBJ2-7, the V gene TRBV6-5; D is perhaps TRBD1 (6 bases). This CDR3 comprises 15 residues. Trimming removed 0 bases from V and 3 bases from J, with 12 bases in between. Germline V gene data show CDR1 as MNHEY and CDR2 as SVGAGI.

This clonotype occurred many times. The chain employs TRBV7-9 and TRBJ2-7, with 7 bases aligning to TRBD2. Germline trimming cut 8 bases from V and 6 bases from J; bases unmatched to any gene: 7. CDR1 and CDR2 (germline): SEHNR, FQNEAQ (reference sequence). The CDR3 is 12 residues long. The CDR3: CASVVGEGEQYF. DNA for the CDR3: TGTGCCAGCGTTGTTGGGGAGGGCGAGCAGTACTTC.

The table lists this clonotype with many counts. V is TRBV12-3 or TRBV12-4 and J is TRBJ2-3; the match to TRBD2 covers 9 bases. J was trimmed by 6 bases and V by 5 bases; bases with no gene match: 15. The CDR3 contains 17 residues. The CDR3 loop reads CASSPKSVAGVFDTQYF. In nucleotides, the CDR3 is TGTGCCAGCAGTCCGAAATCCGTAGCGGGAGTGTTCGATACGCAGTATTTT.

The chain is built from TRBV5-1 and TRBJ2-4, with 7 bases that match TRBD1. The CDR3 has 16 amino acids. Trimming removed 7 bases from V and 0 bases from J; junction bases left unmatched: 10. Germline V lookup: CDR1 SGHRS, CDR2 YFSETQ. The CDR3 protein is CASDRQGKLAKNIQYF. The CDR3 DNA reads as TGCGCCAGCGACAGACAGGGCAAACTAGCCAAAAACATTCAGTACTTC.

The sample holds a few counts of this clonotype. The gene calls are TRBV6-2 or TRBV6-3 and TRBJ1-5; maybe TRBD1 (6 bases). The ends were cut back, 0 bases at V and 3 bases at J, with 15 bases in the middle. The CDR3 runs 17 residues. Germline V CDR1 and CDR2: MNHEY, SVGEGT. CDR3 in DNA: TGTGCCAGCAGTTACTCGATATTTTCGGGGGCCAATCAGCCCCAGCATTTT. This translates into CASSYSIFSGANQPQHF.